What follows describes a single T cell receptor beta chain. No antigen is known for it. This sample also contains other DNA sequences that code for the same CDR3. The source of the sample is a study of Ad26.COV2.S vaccination and SARS-CoV-2 variants. Study information: Once or twice, 56 days apart, Ad26.COV2.S was delivered intramuscularly. Study findings and constraints: Quantification of TCR breadth and depth may have yielded underestimates of total T cell responses.

CDR1 is KGHSH and CDR2 is LQKENI in the germline V gene. The CDR3 contains 13 residues. V lost 3 bases and J 4 bases, leaving 9 bases between the germline ends. Treatment specified: about 20 received Ad26.COV2.S at low or high dose, single or two shots; about five received placebo; per-sample allocation not given. At day 63 after the first vaccine or placebo injection, samples were drawn. Immunization relied on an Ad26 vector, which expressed Wuhan-strain SARS-CoV-2 spike. Assay: immunoSEQ multiplex PCR; the TCRdb copy retains only in-frame clones and omits some. The sample consists of hundreds of thousands of clones, 70% to 90% of them appearing once.

The material was peripheral blood, obtained in a trial of Ad26.COV2.S vaccine versus placebo. The chain links TRBV18 to TRBJ1-1; D is possibly TRBD1 (6 bases). The receptor was derived from a person aged 18-65 years who received the Ad26.COV2.S COVID-19 vaccine or a placebo. CDR3 DNA: TGTGCCAGCTCACCGGACAGAACCACTGAAGCTTTCTTT. Protein product: CASSPDRTTEAFF.